These 14 T cell receptor beta chains were sequenced from one sample in a study of T cell responses to AZD1222 COVID-19 vaccine. The data were produced by immunoSEQ multiplex PCR, yet TCRdb's version contains in-frame clones alone and is incomplete. The data show roughly 99,000 clones, roughly 90% seen once. The sample was peripheral blood, taken on day 0 of AZD1222 vaccination. These receptors originate from an adult in good health.

V gene TRBV4-2 combines with J gene TRBJ2-7; TRBD2 might be the D (5 bases). Trimming shortened V by 6 bases and J by 3 bases, and 18 bases separated the two germline ends. Germline V gives CDR1 LGHNA, CDR2 YNFKEQ. CDR3 size: 15 residues. Written as DNA, the CDR3 is TGTGCCAGCAGTGGTTATTTGGACGGGAACTACGAGCAGTACTTC. Protein: CASSGYLDGNYEQYF.

The chain joins TRBV5-1 to TRBJ1-1; D is unresolved. The germline gives CDR1 SGHRS, CDR2 YFSETQ. The V and J ends lost 4 bases and 0 bases respectively, with 10 bases between them. CDR3 length: 14 residues. Here the CDR3 DNA reads TGCGCCAGCAGCCATTTTTCAATGAACACTGAAGCTTTCTTT. Translation gives CASSHFSMNTEAFF.

The genes are TRBV4-1 and TRBJ2-5, with D maybe TRBD1 (5 bases). The CDR3 is 15 amino acids. Germline CDR1 reads MGHRA; CDR2 reads YSYEKL. V was clipped by 1 base and J by 3 bases, with 12 bases between them. CDR3 protein: CASSQGARVKETQYF. In DNA, the CDR3 is TGCGCCAGCAGCCAAGGGGCCAGGGTTAAAGAGACCCAGTACTTC.

This clone was detected only once. This sequence joins TRBV10-2 and TRBJ2-3; D uncertain. V was clipped by 7 bases and J by 4 bases, with 12 bases between them. The germline V gene has CDR1 WSHSY and CDR2 SAAADI. The CDR3 extends over 13 amino acids. Here the CDR3 reads CASIPSTADTQYF. Written as DNA, the CDR3 is TGCGCCAGCATCCCGTCGACGGCAGATACGCAGTATTTT.

This clone was observed a handful of times. The gene calls are TRBV5-1 and TRBJ2-1, with unresolved D. CDR3 length equals 15 residues. The germline V gene encodes CDR1 SGHRS and CDR2 YFSETQ. V lost 0 bases and J 1 base, leaving 8 bases between the germline ends. The CDR3 DNA reads TGCGCCAGCAGCTTGGAAAACCAATCCTACAATGAGCAGTTCTTC. This gives the protein CASSLENQSYNEQFF.

The gene calls are TRBV5-4 and TRBJ2-5; D gene uncertain. CDR3 length: 14 amino acids. The germline gives CDR1 SGHNT, CDR2 YYREEE (reference sequence). V was cut by 3 bases and J by 3 bases, with 12 bases left in between. The CDR3 DNA follows: TGTGCCAGCAGCTCGGGTCCTGCAGAAGAGACCCAGTACTTC. Translating gives CASSSGPAEETQYF.

The chain links TRBV18 to TRBJ2-2, with unresolved D. The CDR3 is made up of 15 amino acids. The V and J ends lost 0 bases and 5 bases respectively, with 10 bases between them. The germline CDR1 and CDR2 sequences are KGHSH and LQKENI. The CDR3 bases are TGTGCCAGCTCACCACCGTCTGAAGCGACCGGGGAGCTGTTTTTT. Amino acid sequence: CASSPPSEATGELFF.

CDR3 sequence: CAWSPIGTGNEQYF. The CDR3 nucleotides read TGTGCCTGGAGTCCCATCGGGACAGGGAACGAGCAGTACTTC. The chain couples TRBV30 to TRBJ2-7; 9 nucleotides align to TRBD1. The CDR3 spans 14 residues. Germline V lookup: CDR1 GTSNPN, CDR2 SVGIG (reference sequence). The V segment lost 2 bases and the J segment 5 bases; nucleotides outside the gene matches: 7.

The chain joins TRBV5-1 to TRBJ2-2; TRBD2 matches 11 bases. The CDR3 sequence is 17 residues long. Trimming cost V 0 bases and J 5 bases; bases outside gene matches: 6. From germline, CDR1 is SGHRS and CDR2 YFSETQ. The CDR3, as DNA: TGCGCCAGCAGCTTGGAAGGTAGCGGGAGGGTTACCGGGGAGCTGTTTTTT. Its translation is CASSLEGSGRVTGELFF.

This sequence joins TRBV28 and TRBJ1-3, with TRBD1 as a possible D gene (5 bases). Trimming pared 4 bases from V and 2 bases from J, leaving 24 bases between. In germline, CDR1 is MDHEN, CDR2 SYDVKM. The CDR3 runs 19 residues. DNA for the CDR3: TGTGCCAGCAGTTCACAACGGGAAGGGGCCGTCTTCGCTGGAAACACCATATATTTT. Translation gives CASSSQREGAVFAGNTIYF.

V usage is TRBV28 and J usage is TRBJ1-5; 9 bases map to TRBD1. CDR1 is MDHEN, CDR2 SYDVKM, per germline. Trimming removed 3 bases from V and 7 bases from J; junction bases left unmatched: 7. The CDR3 has 15 residues. The CDR3 here is CASSFGTGSWQPQHF. The CDR3, as DNA: TGTGCCAGCAGTTTCGGGACAGGGTCTTGGCAGCCCCAGCATTTT. Based on the CDR3 plus reference TRBV28 and TRBJ1-5, the full variable domain is DVKVTQSSRYLVKRTGEKVFLECVQDMDHENMFWYRQDPGLGLRLIYFSYDVKMKEKGDIPEGYSVSREKKERFSLILESASTNQTSMYLCASSFGTGSWQPQHFGDGTRLSIL.

The chain combines TRBV2 with TRBJ2-1; TRBD2 matches 9 bases. J gave up 2 bases and V 7 bases, and 9 bases lay outside the gene matches. Germline CDR1 and CDR2: SNHLY and FYNNEI. The CDR3 runs 16 residues. The CDR3 nucleotides are TGTGCCAGCACCCTCTTTAGCGGGGGTACCTACAATGAGCAGTTCTTC. This translates into CASTLFSGGTYNEQFF.

This chain uses TRBV28 with TRBJ1-5, with D unresolved. Germline V gene lookup returns CDR1 MDHEN and CDR2 SYDVKM. The length of the CDR3 is 14 residues. V was pared by 5 bases and J by 0 bases, with 8 bases between. The CDR3 DNA follows: TGTGCCAGCAGTCCTTTTAGTAGCAATCAGCCCCAGCATTTT. Amino acid sequence: CASSPFSSNQPQHF.

The V call is TRBV15, the J call TRBJ2-7; D might be TRBD1 (5 bases). The CDR3 runs 13 residues. V was cut by 5 bases and J by 5 bases, with 13 bases left in between. Per germline, CDR1 LNHNV and CDR2 YYDKDF (reference sequence). CDR3 in DNA: TGTGCCACCAGCTACGGACACAATAACGAGCAGTACTTC. Its translation: CATSYGHNNEQYF. The variable domain in full, completed from reference TRBV15 and TRBJ2-7, reads DAMVIQNPRYQVTQFGKPVTLSCSQTLNHNVMYWYQQKSSQAPKLLFHYYDKDFNNEADTPDNFQSRRPNTSFCFLDIRSPGLGDTAMYLCATSYGHNNEQYFGPGTRLTVT.